Presented here are 21 T cell receptor beta chains from one specimen sequenced in a study of chemoradiotherapy in HPV16-positive cancers. The data were produced by immunoSEQ multiplex PCR, yet TCRdb's version contains in-frame clones alone and is incomplete. The sample holds some 24,000 clones; 94% are singletons and the top ten take around 2.6%. The sample was gathered from a patient who underwent chemoradiotherapy. The receptors stem from a human donor with HPV-associated anogenital cancer.

The chain carries TRBV5-1 and TRBJ2-3; 9 nucleotides agree with TRBD2. Germline assignment: CDR1 SGHRS and CDR2 YFSETQ. The CDR3 is 16 amino acids. V lost 2 bases to trimming and J lost 3 bases; unmatched junction nucleotides: 7. DNA for the CDR3: TGCGCCAGCAGCTTCCAGCGGGAGGTTATGACAGATACGCAGTATTTT. It yields the protein CASSFQREVMTDTQYF.

The genes are TRBV9 and TRBJ2-5; D is unresolved. Germline values: CDR1 SGDLS, CDR2 YYNGEE. This CDR3 contains 13 residues. The ends were cut back, 0 bases at V and 4 bases at J, with 7 bases in the middle. The CDR3 DNA is TGTGCCAGCAGCGTAGGAGACGGAGAGACCCAGTACTTC. Its translation: CASSVGDGETQYF.

The rearrangement uses TRBV28 and TRBJ2-6; D may correspond to TRBD1 or TRBD2 (6 bases each). CDR1 and CDR2 (germline): MDHEN, SYDVKM. The CDR3 length is 19 residues. The V gene lost 4 bases and the J gene lost 0 bases, with 19 bases spanning the gap. The CDR3 loop reads CASSWEAGGAFSGANVLTF. The CDR3 DNA is TGTGCCAGCAGTTGGGAGGCTGGGGGCGCATTCTCTGGGGCCAACGTCCTGACTTTC.

The rearrangement links TRBV5-6 to TRBJ2-3, with TRBD2 matching 13 bases. CDR1 and CDR2 from the germline V gene are SGHDT and YYEEEE. The junction had 8 bases not matched to a gene; V was cut back by 2 bases and J by 5 bases. The CDR3 runs to 17 residues. The CDR3 region is CASSFGAGLAGVDTQYF. CDR3 sequence (DNA): TGTGCCAGCAGCTTTGGAGCCGGACTAGCGGGAGTAGATACGCAGTATTTT. Based on the CDR3 plus reference TRBV5-6 and TRBJ2-3, the full variable domain is DAGVTQSPTHLIKTRGQQVTLRCSPKSGHDTVSWYQQALGQGPQFIFQYYEEEERQRGNFPDRFSGHQFPNYSSELNVNALLLGDSALYLCASSFGAGLAGVDTQYFGPGTRLTVL.

The V and J genes are TRBV2 and TRBJ2-5; possible D gene TRBD1, 6 bases. In germline, CDR1 is SNHLY, CDR2 FYNNEI. V dropped 6 bases and J dropped 2 bases, with 13 bases sitting between them. CDR3 length: 14 amino acids. The CDR3: CASRLTGLQETQYF. In DNA, the CDR3 is TGTGCCAGCAGACTGACAGGCCTACAAGAGACCCAGTACTTC.

This rearrangement joins TRBV19 to TRBJ1-1; TRBD1 might be the D (5 bases). The CDR3 is made up of 14 amino acids. V was shortened by 2 bases and J by 8 bases, with 15 bases between the two germline ends. Per germline, CDR1 LNHDA and CDR2 SQIVND (reference sequence). The CDR3 nucleotides read TGTGCCAGTAGTATACAAACACGGGGCTCGGAAGCTTTCTTT. It codes for CASSIQTRGSEAFF. Full variable domain (missing parts from reference TRBV19 and TRBJ1-1): DGGITQSPKYLFRKEGQNVTLSCEQNLNHDAMYWYRQDPGQGLRLIYYSQIVNDFQKGDIAEGYSVSREKKESFPLTVTSAQKNPTAFYLCASSIQTRGSEAFFGQGTRLTVV.

This clone has just one count. The rearrangement links TRBV5-1 to TRBJ1-1; D ambiguous. CDR3 length: 14 residues. The germline gives CDR1 SGHRS, CDR2 YFSETQ. Between the trimmed V and J ends, which lost 0 bases and 5 bases, there was a span of 11 bases. The DNA of the CDR3 is TGCGCCAGCAGCTTGGGGGTAACTGGGACTGAAGCTTTCTTT. Translated: CASSLGVTGTEAFF.

The V call is TRBV14, the J call TRBJ2-1, with D unclear. The V end lost 0 bases, the J end lost 4 bases, and 7 bases lay between the germline ends. Germline V lookup: CDR1 SGHDN, CDR2 FVKESK. The CDR3 runs to 14 residues. The CDR3 region is CASSQDLLYNEQFF. The CDR3 DNA follows: TGTGCCAGCAGCCAAGATCTATTGTACAATGAGCAGTTCTTC.

The chain has TRBV19 and TRBJ2-2; perhaps D is TRBD1 or TRBD2 (5 bases each). Looked up from germline, CDR1 is LNHDA and CDR2 is SQIVND (reference sequence). The CDR3 is made up of 15 amino acids. V lost 5 bases and J 5 bases, leaving 15 bases between the germline ends. The CDR3 reads CASSSTGAPTGELFF. The CDR3 coding sequence is TGTGCCAGTAGTTCAACCGGGGCCCCGACCGGGGAGCTGTTTTTT. The variable domain in full, with the rest retrieved from reference TRBV19 and TRBJ2-2, is DGGITQSPKYLFRKEGQNVTLSCEQNLNHDAMYWYRQDPGQGLRLIYYSQIVNDFQKGDIAEGYSVSREKKESFPLTVTSAQKNPTAFYLCASSSTGAPTGELFFGEGSRLTVL.

This rearrangement joins TRBV10-1 to TRBJ2-4; 8 bases fit TRBD2. From germline, CDR1 is WNHNN and CDR2 SYGVQD (reference sequence). The ends lost 0 bases at V and 6 bases at J; junction bases unmatched: 1. This CDR3 has 14 residues. As DNA, the CDR3 is TGCGCCAGCAGTGAGTCCACTAGCGGAAACATTCAGTACTTC. Protein product: CASSESTSGNIQYF.

V and J are TRBV5-3 and TRBJ1-5; 9 bases fit TRBD1. TRBV5-3 has ORF status, its function being uncertain. There are 17 residues in the CDR3. Unmatched junction bases numbered 6, after V lost 2 bases and J lost 0 bases. For the CDR3, the DNA is TGTGCCAGAAGCTTACCGGGACAGGGAGTTAGCAATCAGCCCCAGCATTTT. Translated, it gives CARSLPGQGVSNQPQHF.

The rearrangement uses TRBV7-9 and TRBJ2-2; 8 bases fit TRBD2. CDR1 is SEHNR, CDR2 FQNEAQ, per germline (reference sequence). The CDR3 sequence is 17 residues long. Unmatched junction bases numbered 9, after V lost 4 bases and J lost 2 bases. As DNA, the CDR3 is TGTGCCAGCAGCTCCCCCGAGCGGGGGCTCAACACCGGGGAGCTGTTTTTT. Translating gives CASSSPERGLNTGELFF.

This chain uses TRBV28 with TRBJ1-1; no firm D call. Trimming left V 4 bases short and J 1 base short, with 10 bases between. The CDR3 totals 14 residues. CDR1 is MDHEN, CDR2 SYDVKM, per germline. The CDR3 reads CASSYSSRNTEAFF. In DNA, the CDR3 is TGTGCCAGCAGTTATAGTTCAAGGAACACTGAAGCTTTCTTT.

V is TRBV9 and J is TRBJ1-4; no clear D gene. From germline, CDR1 is SGDLS and CDR2 YYNGEE. This CDR3 spans 13 amino acids. Trimming cost V 3 bases and J 5 bases, with 8 bases left between them. CDR3 coding DNA: TGTGCCAGCAGCGCAGGCAGGAATGAAAAACTGTTTTTT. This translates into CASSAGRNEKLFF.

The chain employs TRBV5-1 and TRBJ1-3; D gene ambiguous. The CDR3 has 14 residues. V gave up 4 bases and J gave up 2 bases, with 10 bases separating them. The germline CDR1 and CDR2 sequences are SGHRS and YFSETQ. CDR3 bases: TGCGCCAGCAGCCCCCGGGCGCCTGGAAACACCATATATTTT. It is translated as CASSPRAPGNTIYF.

The count of this clone is one. The gene calls are TRBV6-1 and TRBJ1-4, with TRBD1 matching 9 bases. V dropped 6 bases and J dropped 4; count of bases not matched to a gene: 6. This CDR3 spans 15 amino acids. Germline V gene sequence: CDR1 MNHNS, CDR2 SASEGT. The CDR3 DNA is TGTGCCAGCAGGCAACAGGGGGCGGGTAATGAAAAACTGTTTTTT. Its translation is CASRQQGAGNEKLFF.

The gene calls are TRBV6-5 and TRBJ1-4; no reliable D call. The germline CDR1 and CDR2 sequences are MNHEY and SVGAGI. Trimming stripped 1 base from V and 0 bases from J, with 3 bases between. This CDR3 has 14 residues. In DNA, the CDR3 is TGTGCCAGCAGTTACTTTGCAACTAATGAAAAACTGTTTTTT. Translated: CASSYFATNEKLFF.

The chain links TRBV15 to TRBJ1-1, with D possibly TRBD1 on 6 matching bases. This CDR3 is 16 amino acids long. Deletions cut 1 base from V and 1 base from J, with 13 bases between. Germline lookup yields CDR1 LNHNV and CDR2 YYDKDF (reference sequence). The CDR3 here is CATSRGGTGRNTEAFF. As DNA, the CDR3 is TGTGCCACCAGCAGAGGAGGTACAGGGCGGAACACTGAAGCTTTCTTT.

The V call is TRBV28, the J call TRBJ1-1; no reliable D call. This CDR3 has 13 residues. V shed 6 bases and J shed 6 bases, with 14 bases lying between them. Germline assignment: CDR1 MDHEN and CDR2 SYDVKM. In DNA, the CDR3 is TGTGCCAGCAGACTCACTGGGTTGTCTGAAGCTTTCTTT. Residues: CASRLTGLSEAFF.

The chain recombines TRBV10-1 with TRBJ2-3, with TRBD2 identical over 7 bases. The CDR3 is 17 residues long. V lost 3 bases and J lost 1; bases outside the gene matches: 10. In germline, CDR1 is WNHNN, CDR2 SYGVQD (reference sequence). The CDR3 DNA reads as TGCGCCAGCAGTGACGGGTTGGCTAGCGGACGCACAGATACGCAGTATTTT. Amino acids: CASSDGLASGRTDTQYF.

This rearrangement joins TRBV7-3 to TRBJ1-6, with 7 bases that match TRBD1. The CDR3 is 13 amino acids. Germline trimming cut 1 base from V and 16 bases from J; bases unmatched to any gene: 7. Per the germline V gene, CDR1 is SGHTA and CDR2 is FQGTGA. The CDR3 loop is CASSLNLRDSLHF. DNA for the CDR3: TGTGCCAGCAGCTTAAACCTCCGGGACAGTCTCCACTTT. The full variable domain, rest sourced from reference TRBV7-3 and TRBJ1-6, is GAGVSQTPSNKVTEKGKYVELRCDPISGHTALYWYRQSLGQGPEFLIYFQGTGAADDSGLPNDRFFAVRPEGSVSTLKIQRTERGDSAVYLCASSLNLRDSLHFGNGTRLTVT.